This TCR beta chain stems from a study of T cells in Graves' hyperthyroidism and ophthalmopathy. This clonotype was seen a few times. RNA transcripts provided the source from which TCR beta CDR3 regions were amplified. In the first-round RT-PCR of the TCR CDR3, the HTBI primer set was used. In TCRdb, the multiplex PCR reads were re-called with MiXCR into one record per CDR3 protein. The sample has some 300,000 distinct CDR3 sequences, roughly 13% seen once. The length of the CDR3 is 13 residues. In germline, CDR1 is SGHTS, CDR2 YDEGEE. Trimming cost V 6 bases and J 6 bases, with 15 bases left between them. Patients aged 18 to 65 had newly diagnosed hyperthyroidism that had lasted under 2 months.

The gene calls are TRBV5-8 and TRBJ2-5; D gene unclear. This sequence originates from a middle-aged woman with Graves' hyperthyroidism. The source material was blood. Here the CDR3 reads CASKWTTTQTQYF. CDR3 sequence (DNA): TGTGCCAGCAAGTGGACCACCACCCAGACCCAGTACTTC.